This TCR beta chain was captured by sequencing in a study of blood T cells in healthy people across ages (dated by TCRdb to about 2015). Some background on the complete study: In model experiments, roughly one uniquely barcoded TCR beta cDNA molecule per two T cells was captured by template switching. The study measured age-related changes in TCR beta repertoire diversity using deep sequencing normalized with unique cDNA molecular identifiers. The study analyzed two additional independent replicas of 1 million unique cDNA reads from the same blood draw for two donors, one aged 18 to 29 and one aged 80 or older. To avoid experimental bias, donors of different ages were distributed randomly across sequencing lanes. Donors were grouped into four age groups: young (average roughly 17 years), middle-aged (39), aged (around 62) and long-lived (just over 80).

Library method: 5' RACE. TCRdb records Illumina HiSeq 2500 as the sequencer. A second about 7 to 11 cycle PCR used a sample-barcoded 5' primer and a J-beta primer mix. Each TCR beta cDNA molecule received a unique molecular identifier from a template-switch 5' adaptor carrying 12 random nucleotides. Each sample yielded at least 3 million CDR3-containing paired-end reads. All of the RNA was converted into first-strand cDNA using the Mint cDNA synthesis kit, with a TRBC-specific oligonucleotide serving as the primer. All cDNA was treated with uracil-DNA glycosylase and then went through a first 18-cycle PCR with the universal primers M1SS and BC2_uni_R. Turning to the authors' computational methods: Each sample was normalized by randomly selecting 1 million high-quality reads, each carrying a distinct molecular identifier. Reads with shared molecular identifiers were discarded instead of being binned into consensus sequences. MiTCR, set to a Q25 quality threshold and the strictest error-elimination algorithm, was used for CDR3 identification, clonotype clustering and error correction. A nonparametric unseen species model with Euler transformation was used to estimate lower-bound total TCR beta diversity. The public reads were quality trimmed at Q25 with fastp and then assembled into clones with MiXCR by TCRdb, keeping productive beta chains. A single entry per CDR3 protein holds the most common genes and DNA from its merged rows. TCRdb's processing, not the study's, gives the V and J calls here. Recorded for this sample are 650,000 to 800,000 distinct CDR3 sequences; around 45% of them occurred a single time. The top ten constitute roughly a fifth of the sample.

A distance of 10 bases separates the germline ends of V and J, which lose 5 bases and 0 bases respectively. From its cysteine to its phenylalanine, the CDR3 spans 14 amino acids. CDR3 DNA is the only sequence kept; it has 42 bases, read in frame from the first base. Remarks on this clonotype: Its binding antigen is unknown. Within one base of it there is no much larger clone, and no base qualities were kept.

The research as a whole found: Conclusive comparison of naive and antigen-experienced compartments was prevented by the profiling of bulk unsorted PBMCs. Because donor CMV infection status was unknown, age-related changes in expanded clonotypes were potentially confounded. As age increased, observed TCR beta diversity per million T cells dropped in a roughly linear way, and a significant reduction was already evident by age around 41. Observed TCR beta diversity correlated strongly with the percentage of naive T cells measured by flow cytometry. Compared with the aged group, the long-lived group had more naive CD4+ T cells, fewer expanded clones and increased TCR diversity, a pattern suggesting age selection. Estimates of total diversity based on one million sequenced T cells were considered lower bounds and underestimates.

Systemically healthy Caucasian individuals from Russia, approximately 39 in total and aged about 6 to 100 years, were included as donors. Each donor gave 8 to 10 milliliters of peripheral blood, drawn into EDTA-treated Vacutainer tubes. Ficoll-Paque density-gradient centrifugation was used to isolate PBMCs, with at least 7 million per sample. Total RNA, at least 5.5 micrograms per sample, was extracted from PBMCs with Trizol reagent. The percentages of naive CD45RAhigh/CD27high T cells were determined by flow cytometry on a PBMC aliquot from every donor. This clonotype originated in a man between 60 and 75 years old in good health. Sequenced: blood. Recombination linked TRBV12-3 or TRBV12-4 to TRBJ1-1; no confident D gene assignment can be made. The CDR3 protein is CASSKTIMNTEAFF. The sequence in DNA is TGTGCCAGCAGTAAGACAATCATGAACACTGAAGCTTTCTTT.